The clone carrying this T cell receptor beta chain appeared a few times. Its antigen is unidentified. The V end lost 3 bases, the J end lost 4 bases, and 4 bases lay between the germline ends. This CDR3 is built from 12 residues. The germline CDR1 and CDR2 sequences are LNHDA and SQIVND (reference sequence). This sample was included in a study of early T cells in non-severe SARS-CoV-2 infection. Study background: Sequencing input comprised bulk RNA from unsorted whole blood; chain pairing was not available. General study findings and limits: Missing private and CD4 specificities, VDJdb matching favored anti-spike CD8 responses.

Individual cDNA molecules were tagged with unique molecular identifiers, the study reported. TCRdb reprocessed the 5' RACE reads via MiXCR and lists one record per CDR3 protein. The data show approximately 49,000 distinct CDR3 sequences, over 9.5% seen once. The receptor was isolated from an adult who was a healthcare worker with PCR-confirmed SARS-CoV-2 infection or an uninfected control (not recorded which). The V call is TRBV19, the J call TRBJ1-5, with D unresolved. Material for sequencing was whole blood. CDR3 sequence (DNA): TGTGCCAGTAGTATCGGGAATCAGCCCCAGCATTTT. Protein: CASSIGNQPQHF. Filled out from reference TRBV19 and TRBJ1-5, the complete variable domain reads DGGITQSPKYLFRKEGQNVTLSCEQNLNHDAMYWYRQDPGQGLRLIYYSQIVNDFQKGDIAEGYSVSREKKESFPLTVTSAQKNPTAFYLCASSIGNQPQHFGDGTRLSIL.